The 24 T cell receptor beta chains reported below all come from one sample, sequenced in a study of monozygotic twins with inflammatory bowel disease. TCRdb reanalyzed the 5' RACE reads, giving one entry per CDR3 protein sequence and no DNA. The sample totals approximately 400,000 distinct CDR3 sequences. Sequencing used blood. These receptors all come from a human donor with ulcerative colitis or Crohn's disease, or a healthy co-twin of an affected twin (not recorded which).

The chain carries TRBV5-1 and TRBJ1-6; the TRBD1 assignment by TCRdb is unverifiable without DNA. Germline lookup yields CDR1 SGHRS and CDR2 YFSETQ. The CDR3 runs 16 residues. Here the CDR3 reads CASSSNSQGRNSPLHF.

The chain is built from TRBV29-1 and TRBJ1-6; TCRdb designates TRBD1, a call that cannot be tested without DNA. This CDR3 comprises 19 residues. From germline, CDR1 is SQVTM and CDR2 ANQGSEA. This chain's CDR3 is CSSPAEVDRGRLLRSPLHF.

The J gene is TRBJ2-1, the V gene TRBV4-1; checking the TCRdb D call of TRBD1 is not possible without DNA. This CDR3 contains 18 residues. Germline V CDR1 and CDR2: MGHRA, YSYEKL. CDR3 protein: CASSPGQAITDLYNEQFF.

V and J are TRBV12-3 or TRBV12-4 and TRBJ2-5; TCRdb selects TRBD2, and the lack of DNA leaves this call unchecked. This CDR3 region has 15 residues. This chain's CDR3 is CASSATSGASETQYF.

The V and J genes are TRBV4-1 and TRBJ2-3; the TCRdb call, TRBD2, lacks DNA for checking. Germline lookup yields CDR1 MGHRA and CDR2 YSYEKL. This CDR3 region has 17 residues. CDR3 amino acids: CASSQEPTSGNTDTQYF.

The V gene is TRBV5-1, the J gene TRBJ1-2; TCRdb's D call of TRBD1 is untestable without DNA. The length of the CDR3 is 15 residues. Germline CDR1 SGHRS, CDR2 YFSETQ. The CDR3 sequence: CASSSDTGTNYGYTF.

The rearrangement joins TRBV25-1 to TRBJ1-1; TCRdb's D call of TRBD1 is untestable without DNA. This CDR3 comprises 14 residues. Germline V gene data show CDR1 as MGHDK and CDR2 as SYGVNS. CDR3 in amino acids: CASRNTGLNTEAFF.

The V call is TRBV4-1, the J call TRBJ2-7. CDR1 and CDR2 (germline): MGHRA, YSYEKL. The CDR3 contains 14 residues. The CDR3 loop reads CASSQGGGVSEQYF.

This sequence joins TRBV4-1 and TRBJ2-1; there is no DNA to check the TCRdb D call of TRBD1. In germline, CDR1 is MGHRA, CDR2 YSYEKL. This CDR3 has 14 residues. The CDR3 sequence is CASSQVVGGFEQFF.

J is TRBJ1-6 and V is TRBV14. This CDR3 is built from 14 residues. The germline V gene encodes CDR1 SGHDN and CDR2 FVKESK. The CDR3 is CASSDIRGFSPLHF.

The CDR3: CASSPSGASTDTQYF. The chain carries TRBV28 and TRBJ2-3; TCRdb reports TRBD2, a call that lacks DNA to check it against. Per the germline V gene, CDR1 is MDHEN and CDR2 is SYDVKM. The CDR3 spans 15 residues.

The chain links TRBV7-9 to TRBJ2-1; TCRdb designates TRBD2, a call that cannot be tested without DNA. Germline lookup yields CDR1 SEHNR and CDR2 FQNEAQ (reference sequence). The CDR3 totals 15 residues. CDR3 protein: CASSLRDYFYNEQFF.

The chain combines TRBV12-3 or TRBV12-4 with TRBJ1-6. The CDR3 extends over 13 amino acids. The CDR3 sequence is CASSLTELSPLHF.

The chain recombines TRBV20-1 with TRBJ2-3; lacking DNA, the TRBD2 call made by TCRdb goes unchecked. CDR1 and CDR2 (germline): DFQATT, SNEGSKA (reference sequence). This CDR3 has 17 residues. The CDR3 sequence is CSARDNAAAGREDTQYF.

The V call is TRBV7-3, the J call TRBJ2-2; absent DNA, TCRdb's TRBD1 call cannot be checked. In germline, CDR1 is SGHTA, CDR2 FQGTGA. This CDR3 contains 14 residues. The CDR3 loop reads CASSDPGPTGELFF.

The chain recombines TRBV7-2 with TRBJ1-5; without DNA, the TCRdb call of TRBD1 cannot be checked. The CDR3 has 14 residues. The germline V gene encodes CDR1 SGHTA and CDR2 FQGNSA. CDR3 in amino acids: CASSSFGGYQPQHF. Full variable domain (remainder filled in from reference TRBV7-2 and TRBJ1-5): GAGVSQSPSNKVTEKGKDVELRCDPISGHTALYWYRQSLGQGLEFLIYFQGNSAPDKSGLPSDRFSAERTGGSVSTLTIQRTQQEDSAVYLCASSSFGGYQPQHFGDGTRLSIL.

The rearrangement uses TRBV12-3 or TRBV12-4 and TRBJ2-1; the TCRdb call, TRBD1, lacks DNA for checking. This CDR3 is 15 amino acids long. CDR3 sequence reads: CASSLDPRDYNEQFF.

The chain is built from TRBV5-8 and TRBJ2-7. Germline CDR1 is SGHTS and CDR2 is YDEGEE. This CDR3 comprises 14 residues. CDR3 sequence: CASSLGAGLGEQYF.

The chain combines TRBV2 with TRBJ2-5. The CDR3 has 11 residues. In germline, CDR1 is SNHLY, CDR2 FYNNEI. The CDR3 reads CASSHQETQYF.

The chain couples TRBV28 to TRBJ2-7; no DNA is available, so the TRBD1 call from TCRdb remains unchecked. CDR3 length equals 15 residues. Per germline, CDR1 MDHEN and CDR2 SYDVKM. The CDR3 region is CASSPPAQFSYEQYF. Full variable domain (rest looked up from reference TRBV28 and TRBJ2-7): DVKVTQSSRYLVKRTGEKVFLECVQDMDHENMFWYRQDPGLGLRLIYFSYDVKMKEKGDIPEGYSVSREKKERFSLILESASTNQTSMYLCASSPPAQFSYEQYFGPGTRLTVT.

The V and J genes are TRBV9 and TRBJ2-1; TCRdb names TRBD1, which stays unverified in the absence of DNA. Germline loops: CDR1 SGDLS, CDR2 YYNGEE. CDR3 length: 12 amino acids. CDR3 residues: CASSVEGGSQFF. The variable domain in full, with the rest retrieved from reference TRBV9 and TRBJ2-1, is DSGVTQTPKHLITATGQRVTLRCSPRSGDLSVYWYQQSLDQGLQFLIQYYNGEERAKGNILERFSAQQFPDLHSELNLSSLELGDSALYFCASSVEGGSQFFGPGTRLTVL.

This chain joins TRBV28 and TRBJ2-1; TCRdb designates TRBD1, a call that cannot be tested without DNA. Germline assignment: CDR1 MDHEN and CDR2 SYDVKM. This CDR3 region has 16 residues. The CDR3 loop reads CASSLGFGNRGNEQFF.

The rearrangement links TRBV28 to TRBJ1-6. The V gene's germline CDR1 is MDHEN and CDR2 SYDVKM. The CDR3 is 15 amino acids. This CDR3 is CACTGSSSYNSPLHF. Variable domain in full (rest from reference TRBV28 and TRBJ1-6): DVKVTQSSRYLVKRTGEKVFLECVQDMDHENMFWYRQDPGLGLRLIYFSYDVKMKEKGDIPEGYSVSREKKERFSLILESASTNQTSMYLCACTGSSSYNSPLHFGNGTRLTVT.

The CDR3 sequence: CASGGDGLETQYF. The J gene is TRBJ2-5, the V gene TRBV7-8; TCRdb lists TRBD2, though no DNA is available to test this call. Germline V gene sequence: CDR1 SGHVS, CDR2 FQNEAQ. The CDR3 is 13 residues long.